A selection of T cell receptor beta chains follows, all from one sample in a study of blood T cells in healthy people across ages. TCRdb processed the 5' RACE reads anew with MiXCR; each CDR3 protein has one entry. This table holds approximately 2,000,000 distinct CDR3 sequences, about two fifths found once. Sequencing was performed on blood. The origin of the receptors is a human donor in good health. Both conserved end residues are part of each CDR3. A D gene is named only where the DNA matches it firmly. Clone size is not always given. Where it is, it says once, few, many or a class for expanded clones.

length: 15
D: TRBD2
size: few
J: TRBJ2-7
V: TRBV7-2
CDR3: CASSRTGTSGYEQYF
DNA: TGTGCCAGCAGCCGAACCGGGACTAGCGGTTACGAGCAGTACTTC

length: 15
D: .
size: .
J: TRBJ2-7
V: TRBV6-2/TRBV6-3
CDR3: CASSGTHAPDYEQYF
DNA: TGTGCCAGCAGTGGTACCCACGCGCCTGACTACGAGCAGTACTTC

length: 12
D: .
size: few
J: TRBJ2-7
V: TRBV5-4
CDR3: CASSLIPGEQYF
DNA: TGTGCCAGCAGTTTGATACCCGGCGAGCAGTACTTC

length: 14
D: TRBD1
size: .
J: TRBJ1-2
V: TRBV12-3/TRBV12-4
CDR3: CASRTGGYGYGYTF
DNA: TGTGCCAGCAGGACAGGGGGGTACGGCTATGGCTACACCTTC

length: 15
D: .
size: .
J: TRBJ1-2
V: TRBV15
CDR3: CATSRPTGTTYGYTF
DNA: TGTGCCACCAGCAGACCTACAGGGACAACCTATGGCTACACCTTC

length: 14
D: TRBD1
size: .
J: TRBJ1-2
V: TRBV12-3/TRBV12-4
CDR3: CASSTTDRGNGYTF
DNA: TGTGCCAGCAGTACCACGGACAGGGGGAATGGCTACACCTTC

length: 12
D: .
size: .
J: TRBJ1-5
V: TRBV10-3
CDR3: CAIGGGGQPQHF
DNA: TGTGCCATCGGTGGGGGCGGACAGCCCCAGCATTTT

length: 15
D: .
size: .
J: TRBJ1-2
V: TRBV7-2
CDR3: CASSLFSLTNYGYTF
DNA: TGTGCCAGCAGCTTATTTTCCCTCACGAACTATGGCTACACCTTC

length: 15
D: .
size: few
J: TRBJ2-1
V: TRBV24-1
CDR3: CATSDHRDIYNEQFF
DNA: TGTGCCACCAGTGATCACCGGGACATATACAATGAGCAGTTCTTC

length: 12
D: .
size: .
J: TRBJ1-6
V: TRBV2
CDR3: CASEVGDSPLHF
DNA: TGTGCCAGCGAGGTCGGGGATTCACCCCTCCACTTT

length: 13
D: TRBD1
size: .
J: TRBJ1-1
V: TRBV5-1
CDR3: CASTNTGDAEAFF
DNA: TGCGCCAGCACAAACACAGGGGACGCTGAAGCTTTCTTT

length: 13
D: .
size: few
J: TRBJ2-7
V: TRBV20-1
CDR3: CSARRDVAYEQYF
DNA: TGCAGTGCTCGCCGGGACGTAGCCTACGAGCAGTACTTC

length: 12
D: .
size: .
J: TRBJ2-7
V: TRBV29-1
CDR3: CSVEEKEYEQYF
DNA: TGCAGCGTTGAAGAAAAAGAGTACGAGCAGTACTTC

length: 16
D: .
size: .
J: TRBJ1-2
V: TRBV7-2
CDR3: CASSLVSAVGNYGYTF
DNA: TGTGCCAGCAGCTTAGTTTCGGCAGTAGGGAACTATGGCTACACCTTC

length: 14
D: .
size: .
J: TRBJ1-1
V: TRBV27
CDR3: CASGPGQKVTEAFF
DNA: TGTGCCAGCGGCCCGGGACAAAAGGTCACTGAAGCTTTCTTT

length: 16
D: .
size: .
J: TRBJ2-7
V: TRBV28
CDR3: CASSLFTGQAVYEQYF
DNA: TGTGCCAGCAGTTTATTTACAGGGCAGGCGGTCTACGAGCAGTACTTC

length: 17
D: TRBD1
size: once
J: TRBJ2-7
V: TRBV4-1
CDR3: CASSQDFRTGELYEQYF
DNA: TGCGCCAGCAGCCAAGATTTTCGGACAGGGGAGTTGTACGAGCAGTACTTC

length: 19
D: TRBD2
size: .
J: TRBJ2-7
V: TRBV12-3/TRBV12-4
CDR3: CASSLESRLAEGQRSEQYF
DNA: TGTGCCAGCAGTCTAGAAAGTCGACTAGCGGAGGGGCAGAGGAGCGAGCAGTACTTC

length: 13
D: .
size: few
J: TRBJ2-5
V: TRBV11-1
CDR3: CASSLFGGETQYF
DNA: TGTGCCAGCAGCCTTTTCGGGGGTGAGACCCAGTACTTC

length: 13
D: .
size: .
J: TRBJ2-5
V: TRBV6-1
CDR3: CASSWREWETQYF
DNA: TGTGCCAGCAGCTGGAGGGAATGGGAGACCCAGTACTTC

length: 9
D: .
size: .
J: TRBJ2-1
V: TRBV29-1
CDR3: CSVGTEQFF
DNA: TGCAGCGTTGGAACTGAGCAGTTCTTC

length: 13
D: .
size: once
J: TRBJ1-5
V: TRBV7-2
CDR3: CATGGGRNQPQHF
DNA: TGTGCGACCGGAGGTGGCCGCAATCAGCCCCAGCATTTT

length: 14
D: .
size: few
J: TRBJ2-3
V: TRBV4-3
CDR3: CASSQGVVSDTQYF
DNA: TGCGCCAGCAGCCAAGGGGTGGTGTCAGATACGCAGTATTTT

length: 17
D: TRBD2
size: .
J: TRBJ2-7
V: TRBV7-6
CDR3: CASSLVFSGGDIYEQYF
DNA: TGTGCCAGCAGCTTAGTTTTTAGCGGGGGTGACATATACGAGCAGTACTTC

length: 14
D: .
size: .
J: TRBJ1-2
V: TRBV29-1
CDR3: CSVGALLGDYGYTF
DNA: TGCAGCGTTGGCGCCCTCCTGGGGGACTATGGCTACACCTTC

length: 15
D: TRBD2
size: many
J: TRBJ2-7
V: TRBV5-1
CDR3: CASSFGGGSSYEQYF
DNA: TGTGCCAGCAGTTTTGGCGGGGGGAGCTCCTACGAGCAGTACTTC

length: 15
D: TRBD1
size: .
J: TRBJ1-2
V: TRBV5-1
CDR3: CASRLGTGLSYGYTF
DNA: TGCGCCAGCAGACTCGGGACAGGGTTAAGCTATGGCTACACCTTC

length: 13
D: TRBD2
size: .
J: TRBJ2-4
V: TRBV10-3
CDR3: CAISDLSGDIQYF
DNA: TGTGCCATCAGTGATCTCAGCGGGGACATTCAGTACTTC

length: 14
D: .
size: .
J: TRBJ2-5
V: TRBV6-2/TRBV6-3
CDR3: CASSYPRGGETQYF
DNA: TGTGCCAGCAGTTACCCCAGGGGCGGAGAGACCCAGTACTTC

length: 15
D: .
size: few
J: TRBJ2-3
V: TRBV11-3
CDR3: CASSPGEASTDTQYF
DNA: TGTGCCAGCAGCCCAGGTGAAGCTAGCACAGATACGCAGTATTTT

length: 13
D: .
size: few
J: TRBJ2-7
V: TRBV27
CDR3: CASRNLANYEQYF
DNA: TGTGCCAGCAGGAATCTAGCCAACTACGAGCAGTACTTC

length: 13
D: .
size: .
J: TRBJ2-1
V: TRBV20-1
CDR3: CSARAQVYNEQFF
DNA: TGCAGTGCTAGAGCCCAGGTGTACAATGAGCAGTTCTTC

length: 13
D: .
size: few
J: TRBJ1-2
V: TRBV20-1
CDR3: CSAPRGFVYGYTF
DNA: TGCAGTGCTCCGAGAGGTTTCGTCTATGGCTACACCTTC

length: 14
D: .
size: few
J: TRBJ2-7
V: TRBV15
CDR3: CATSRELLSYEQYF
DNA: TGTGCCACCAGCAGAGAACTACTCTCCTACGAGCAGTACTTC

length: 16
D: TRBD2
size: .
J: TRBJ2-3
V: TRBV29-1
CDR3: CGVDPASGGVTDTQDF
DNA: TGCGGCGTTGACCCGGCTAGCGGGGGCGTCACAGATACGCAGGATTTT

length: 17
D: TRBD1
size: .
J: TRBJ2-6
V: TRBV28
CDR3: CASSMGQDFSGANVRTF
DNA: TGTGCCAGCAGTATGGGACAGGATTTCTCTGGGGCCAACGTCCGGACTTTC

length: 14
D: .
size: .
J: TRBJ2-2
V: TRBV20-1
CDR3: CSARSGAVTGELFF
DNA: TGCAGTGCTAGGTCAGGGGCCGTCACCGGGGAGCTGTTTTTT

length: 13
D: .
size: .
J: TRBJ1-2
V: TRBV5-1
CDR3: CASSRTGRDGYTF
DNA: TGCGCCAGCAGCCGCACAGGGAGGGATGGCTACACCTTC

length: 13
D: .
size: .
J: TRBJ2-7
V: TRBV29-1
CDR3: CSVYGGRSYEQYF
DNA: TGCAGCGTTTATGGGGGCCGATCCTACGAGCAGTACTTC

length: 14
D: TRBD1
size: .
J: TRBJ1-4
V: TRBV7-2
CDR3: CASSYDRANEKLFF
DNA: TGTGCCAGCAGCTACGACAGGGCTAATGAAAAACTGTTTTTT

length: 15
D: .
size: many
J: TRBJ1-1
V: TRBV5-1
CDR3: CASSLGGRMNTEAFF
DNA: TGTGCCAGCAGCTTGGGTGGACGCATGAACACTGAAGCTTTCTTT